This TCR beta chain was sequenced in a study of identical twins. Germline CDR1 is SGHRS and CDR2 is YFSETQ. V lost 5 bases, J lost 3 bases, and 12 bases lay in between. This CDR3 region has 13 residues. Healthy Caucasians, and only they, were the donors. MiXCR, run by TCRdb on the 5' RACE reads, gives a single entry per CDR3 protein. This table has 500,000 to 600,000 distinct CDR3 sequences, approximately 22% appearing once. This sample was shared with a second study, whose subject was T cells expressing NK-cell markers.

This TCR was recovered from a woman under 30 in good health. Sequenced input: CD4+ T cells sorted from blood. The rearrangement joins TRBV5-1 to TRBJ2-7; the D gene is possibly TRBD1 (5 bases). DNA of the CDR3: TGCGCCAGCAGTGCGGCAGGGAACTACGAGCAGTACTTC. It encodes CASSAAGNYEQYF.